This T cell receptor beta chain was sequenced for a study of T cells after posttransplantation cyclophosphamide. Overall study findings and caveats: Later blood repertoires were often dominated by clones from the donor CD8+ memory compartment. Recipient CMV seropositivity and CMV reactivation strongly tracked TRB clonality. TRB overlap between skin or GI tissue T cells and blood was limited.

With V trimmed by 5 bases and J by 10 bases, 9 bases remained unmatched. Per the germline V gene, CDR1 is SGHVS and CDR2 is FNYEAQ. The CDR3 is 15 residues long. Concerning this clone itself: Its target is unknown.

Method: immunoSEQ multiplex PCR; TCRdb's copy keeps in-frame clones and lacks some. The repertoire consists of approximately 40,000 clones, none detected only once. The rearrangement links TRBV7-6 to TRBJ2-1; 12 bases are shared with TRBD2. The sequencing sample was made of PBMCs. The TCR originated in a middle-aged man in good health, CMV-negative, and a related stem cell transplant donor. CDR3 sequence reads: CASSPAGTSGPEQFF. The CDR3 DNA reads TGTGCCAGCAGCCCCGCCGGGACTAGCGGGCCGGAGCAGTTCTTC.